What follows describes a single T cell receptor beta chain. This clone has a single count. This receptor's antigen is unknown. No base quality values were provided; no much bigger clone lies one nucleotide off. This record comes from a study of T cells in pancreatic ductal adenocarcinoma (dated by TCRdb to the late 2010s). For the wider study: Seeking insight into the adaptive T-cell response that arises naturally, the researchers examined how many CD8+ T cells infiltrated tumors of resected pancreatic ductal adenocarcinoma, where they sat, and what features they had, alongside the same properties of suppressive cells.

The pancreatic ductal adenocarcinoma patients who were selected had gone through surgery without receiving any neoadjuvant therapy. Peripheral blood was collected in heparin tubes, and PBMCs were isolated by histopaque density gradient and cryopreserved in approximately 10% DMSO. Genomic DNA was extracted from roughly seven PBMC and about ten flash-frozen tumor specimens using the DNeasy Blood and Tissue Kit with Proteinase K and RNase treatment. Points the paper makes about the study in general: Comparisons of clonality between tumor and blood may be biased because tumors are enriched in CD45RO+ effector T cells rather than naive T cells, which biases the comparison toward lower diversity. More total productive templates and 6.5 to 9.5-fold more unique clonotypes were found in blood samples than in tumor samples. No significant difference in T-cell clonality was found between tumor and blood, with mean clonality of approximately 0.11 in tumors and roughly 0.07 in blood. Since most pancreatic cancer patients present with inoperable disease, the resected cohort was skewed toward the minority of patients who had early-stage disease.

TCR beta CDR3 regions were amplified from genomic DNA using the immunoSEQ hsTCRB kit. An Illumina HiSeq system was used for high-throughput TRB CDR3 sequencing. As for how the authors treated the data: Sequencing reads were analyzed with the immunoSEQ software, and nonproductive sequences with premature stops or frame-shifts were excluded. Clonality of the repertoire was calculated as one minus Shannon entropy normalized by log2 of the number of unique productive sequences. The table was pulled from immuneACCESS by TCRdb, which kept in-frame rearrangements only. Such tables lose some clones; where checked, under half of the loss comes from unresolved V genes, and the rest has no known cause. For V, J and clone size, that table is used; D and trimming come from the DNA. The sample records over 90,000 clones, nearly 95% of which are singletons. The top ten hold about 3% of the sample. Spanning cysteine to phenylalanine, the CDR3 consists of 14 amino acids. Of all the DNA, just the CDR3 is kept, 42 bases in frame from base 1. The germline V gene provides CDR1 MNHEY and CDR2 SVGAGI. V drops 6 bases and J drops 1 base, leaving 10 bases in between.

Sequenced input: PBMCs. The sequence came from a human donor with pancreatic ductal adenocarcinoma. This receptor chain uses TRBV6-5 and TRBJ1-5, with no confident D gene call. CDR3 sequence: CASSSGVSNQPQHF. Read as DNA, the sequence is TGTGCCAGCAGCTCCGGGGTGAGCAATCAGCCCCAGCATTTT.